This section outlines one T cell receptor (beta chain) sequence together with its context. Its specificity is not known. Repertoires were generated with immunoSEQ multiplex PCR, while TCRdb's copy carries only in-frame clones and drops some. The table shows some 56,000 clones, with roughly 85% occurring only once. Deletions cut 3 bases from V and 5 bases from J, with 10 bases between. Germline CDR1 LNHDA, CDR2 SQIVND (reference sequence). The CDR3 is 14 residues long. This record belongs to a study of T cell responses to AZD1222 COVID-19 vaccine. Study-level results: The study sampled repertoires only after the peak T cell response.

This receptor was taken from an adult in good health. This material consisted of peripheral blood, taken on day 0 of AZD1222 vaccination. The chain has TRBV19 and TRBJ2-2; maybe TRBD1 (5 bases). In DNA form, the CDR3 reads TGTGCCAGTAGTATCGACGACAGAACCGGGGAGCTGTTTTTT. Its protein product is CASSIDDRTGELFF.